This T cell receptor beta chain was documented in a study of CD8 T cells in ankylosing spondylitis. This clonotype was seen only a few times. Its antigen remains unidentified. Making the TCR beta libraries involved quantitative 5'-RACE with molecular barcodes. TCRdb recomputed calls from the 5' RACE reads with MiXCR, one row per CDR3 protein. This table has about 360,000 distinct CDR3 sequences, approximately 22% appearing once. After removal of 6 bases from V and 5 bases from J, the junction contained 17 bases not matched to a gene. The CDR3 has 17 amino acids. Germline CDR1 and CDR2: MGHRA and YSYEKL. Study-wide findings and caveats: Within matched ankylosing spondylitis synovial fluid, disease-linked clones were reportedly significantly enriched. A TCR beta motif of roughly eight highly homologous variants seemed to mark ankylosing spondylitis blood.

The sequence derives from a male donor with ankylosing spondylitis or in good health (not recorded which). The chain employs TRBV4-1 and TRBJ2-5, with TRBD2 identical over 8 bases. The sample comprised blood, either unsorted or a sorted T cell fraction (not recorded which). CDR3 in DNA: TGCGCCAGCAGTTCCCGTCGGGAGGGCGGATCCAGGGAGACCCAGTACTTC. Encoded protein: CASSSRREGGSRETQYF.